These 5 T cell receptor beta chains came from one sample sequenced in a study of radiation and T cells in renal cell carcinoma. The table came from immunoSEQ multiplex PCR; TCRdb's copy has only in-frame clones and leaves some out. Of roughly 80,000 clones listed, approximately 86% are singletons. Time point given: blood 2 weeks post-SBRT. Treatment here: 15 Gy SBRT to primary tumor, nephrectomy 4 weeks later. This specimen was blood, taken from a patient whose treatment included radiotherapy and nephrectomy. These receptors were obtained from a woman in her forties or fifties with renal cell carcinoma.

V gene TRBV19 combines with J gene TRBJ1-5, with D perhaps matching TRBD1 (6 bases). Between the trimmed V and J ends, which lost 1 base and 1 base, there was a span of 11 bases. The CDR3 runs 16 residues. Germline CDR1 reads LNHDA; CDR2 reads SQIVND (reference sequence). The CDR3 loop is CASSIVRDRSNQPQHF. CDR3 sequence (DNA): TGTGCCAGTAGTATAGTTCGAGACAGGAGCAATCAGCCCCAGCATTTT.

The CDR3 spells CASSSTGGQGVNEQFF. DNA for the CDR3: TGTGCCAGCAGCTCGACCGGGGGACAGGGGGTAAATGAGCAGTTCTTC. The chain joins TRBV5-4 to TRBJ2-1; 11 bases are shared with TRBD1. The CDR3 loop spans 16 amino acids. Germline CDR1 reads SGHNT; CDR2 reads YYREEE (reference sequence). After removal of 3 bases from V and 7 bases from J, the junction contained 9 bases not matched to a gene.

The rearrangement joins TRBV4-3 to TRBJ1-2, with D maybe TRBD1 (5 bases). Per the germline V gene, CDR1 is LGHNA and CDR2 is YSLEER. The ends were cut back, 0 bases at V and 11 bases at J, with 19 bases in the middle. CDR3 length: 15 amino acids. CDR3 region: CASSQDSSPGGGYTF. CDR3 in DNA: TGCGCCAGCAGCCAAGACTCCTCGCCGGGTGGGGGGTACACCTTC.

The chain employs TRBV5-6 and TRBJ1-3; TRBD1 is a possible D gene (5 bases). CDR1 and CDR2 from the germline V gene are SGHDT and YYEEEE. The CDR3 length is 15 residues. V was trimmed by 5 bases and J by 1 base, leaving 13 bases between them. CDR3 DNA sequence: TGTGCCAGCAGAAGCGAGGGGAGGTCTGGAAACACCATATATTTT. Its translation is CASRSEGRSGNTIYF.

This sequence joins TRBV4-1 and TRBJ2-4; D is perhaps TRBD1 (6 bases). Looked up from germline, CDR1 is MGHRA and CDR2 is YSYEKL. V lost 1 base and J lost 2, with 15 bases in between. The CDR3 consists of 17 residues. The CDR3: CASSQGLLQGTKNIQYF. In DNA, the CDR3 is TGCGCCAGCAGCCAAGGTCTCCTACAGGGAACCAAAAACATTCAGTACTTC.